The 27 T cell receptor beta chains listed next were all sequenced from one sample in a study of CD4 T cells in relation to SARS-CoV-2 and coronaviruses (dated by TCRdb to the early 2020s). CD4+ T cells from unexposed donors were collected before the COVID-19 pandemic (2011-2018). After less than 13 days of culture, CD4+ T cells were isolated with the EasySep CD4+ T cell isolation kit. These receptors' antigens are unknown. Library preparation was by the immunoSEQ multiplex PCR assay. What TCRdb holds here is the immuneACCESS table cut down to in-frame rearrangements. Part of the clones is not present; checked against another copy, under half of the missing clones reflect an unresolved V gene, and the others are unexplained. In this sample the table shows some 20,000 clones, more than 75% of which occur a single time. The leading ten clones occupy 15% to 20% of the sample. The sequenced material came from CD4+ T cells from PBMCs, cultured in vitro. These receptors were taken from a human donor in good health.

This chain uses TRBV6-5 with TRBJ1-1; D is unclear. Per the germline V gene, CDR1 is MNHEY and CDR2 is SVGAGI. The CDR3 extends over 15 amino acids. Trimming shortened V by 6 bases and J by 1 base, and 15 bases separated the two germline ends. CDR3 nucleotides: TGTGCCAGCAGATTTGACGGAGACGCGAACACTGAAGCTTTCTTT. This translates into CASRFDGDANTEAFF.

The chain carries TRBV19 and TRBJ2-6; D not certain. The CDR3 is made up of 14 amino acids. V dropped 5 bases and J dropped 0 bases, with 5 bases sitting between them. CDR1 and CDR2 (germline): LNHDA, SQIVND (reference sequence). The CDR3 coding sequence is TGTGCCAGTAGTCTGTACTCTGGGGCCAACGTCCTGACTTTC. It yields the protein CASSLYSGANVLTF.

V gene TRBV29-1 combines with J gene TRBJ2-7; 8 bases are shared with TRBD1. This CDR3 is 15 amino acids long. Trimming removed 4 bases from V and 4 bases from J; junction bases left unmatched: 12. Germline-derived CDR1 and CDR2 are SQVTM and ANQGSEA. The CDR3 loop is CSVVFRQGTGYEQYF. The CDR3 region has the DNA TGCAGCGTTGTTTTCCGACAGGGGACAGGTTACGAGCAGTACTTC.

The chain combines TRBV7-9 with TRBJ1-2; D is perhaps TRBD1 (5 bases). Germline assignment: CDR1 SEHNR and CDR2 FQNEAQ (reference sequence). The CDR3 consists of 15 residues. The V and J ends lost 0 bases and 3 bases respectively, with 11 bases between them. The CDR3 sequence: CASSLAQGAYYGYTF. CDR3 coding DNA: TGTGCCAGCAGCTTAGCCCAAGGGGCCTACTATGGCTACACCTTC.

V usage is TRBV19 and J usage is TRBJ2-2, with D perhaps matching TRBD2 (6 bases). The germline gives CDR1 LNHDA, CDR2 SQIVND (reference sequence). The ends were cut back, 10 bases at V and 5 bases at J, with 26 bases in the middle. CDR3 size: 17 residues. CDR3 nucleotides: TGTGCCACCCATCCCCCTTCTCTCTCGGCGGGGACCGGGGAGCTGTTTTTT. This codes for CATHPPSLSAGTGELFF.

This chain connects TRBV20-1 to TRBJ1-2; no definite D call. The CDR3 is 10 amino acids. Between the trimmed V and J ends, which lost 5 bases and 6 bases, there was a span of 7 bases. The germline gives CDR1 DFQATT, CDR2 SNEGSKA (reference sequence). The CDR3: CSARDNGYTF. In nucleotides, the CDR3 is TGCAGTGCTCGGGATAATGGCTACACCTTC.

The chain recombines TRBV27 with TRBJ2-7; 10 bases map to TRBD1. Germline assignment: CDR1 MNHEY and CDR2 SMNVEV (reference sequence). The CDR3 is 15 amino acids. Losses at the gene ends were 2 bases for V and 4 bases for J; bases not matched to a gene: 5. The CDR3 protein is CASSLIGQGGYEQYF. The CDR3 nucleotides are TGTGCCAGCAGTTTAATCGGACAGGGGGGGTACGAGCAGTACTTC.

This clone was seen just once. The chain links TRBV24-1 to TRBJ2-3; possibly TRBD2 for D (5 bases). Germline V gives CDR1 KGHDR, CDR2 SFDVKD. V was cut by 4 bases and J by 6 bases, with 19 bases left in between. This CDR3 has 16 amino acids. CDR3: CATSDPALAVSDTQYF. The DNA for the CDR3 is TGTGCCACCAGTGACCCAGCCCTAGCTGTGAGTGATACGCAGTATTTT.

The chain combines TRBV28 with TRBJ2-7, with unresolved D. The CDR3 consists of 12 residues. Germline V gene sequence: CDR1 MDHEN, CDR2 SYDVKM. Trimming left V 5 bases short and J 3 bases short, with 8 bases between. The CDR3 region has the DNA TGTGCCAGCAGTCTGACAAACTACGAGCAGTACTTC. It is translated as CASSLTNYEQYF. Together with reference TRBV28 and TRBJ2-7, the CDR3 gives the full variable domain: DVKVTQSSRYLVKRTGEKVFLECVQDMDHENMFWYRQDPGLGLRLIYFSYDVKMKEKGDIPEGYSVSREKKERFSLILESASTNQTSMYLCASSLTNYEQYFGPGTRLTVT.

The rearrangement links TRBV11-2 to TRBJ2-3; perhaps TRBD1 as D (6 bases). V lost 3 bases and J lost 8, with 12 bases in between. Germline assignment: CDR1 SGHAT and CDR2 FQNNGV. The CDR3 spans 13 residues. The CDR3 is CASSLDSVGTQYF. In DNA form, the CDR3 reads TGTGCCAGCAGCTTGGACAGTGTGGGTACGCAGTATTTT.

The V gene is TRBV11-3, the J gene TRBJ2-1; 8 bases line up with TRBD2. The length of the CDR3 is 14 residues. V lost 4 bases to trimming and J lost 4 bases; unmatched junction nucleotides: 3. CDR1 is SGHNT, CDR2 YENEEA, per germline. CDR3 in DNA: TGTGCCAGCAGCTCTATAGCGGGGTACAATGAGCAGTTCTTC. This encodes CASSSIAGYNEQFF. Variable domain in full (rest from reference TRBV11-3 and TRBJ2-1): EAGVVQSPRYKIIEKKQPVAFWCNPISGHNTLYWYLQNLGQGPELLIRYENEEAVDDSQLPKDRFSAERLKGVDSTLKIQPAELGDSAVYLCASSSIAGYNEQFFGPGTRLTVL.

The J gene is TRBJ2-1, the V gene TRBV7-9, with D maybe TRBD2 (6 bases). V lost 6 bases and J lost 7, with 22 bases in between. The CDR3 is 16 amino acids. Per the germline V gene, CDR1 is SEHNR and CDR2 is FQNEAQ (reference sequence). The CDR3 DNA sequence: TGTGCCAGCAGTTCCCCCGGAGGGGCTACGAGAAATGAGCAGTTCTTC. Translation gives CASSSPGGATRNEQFF.

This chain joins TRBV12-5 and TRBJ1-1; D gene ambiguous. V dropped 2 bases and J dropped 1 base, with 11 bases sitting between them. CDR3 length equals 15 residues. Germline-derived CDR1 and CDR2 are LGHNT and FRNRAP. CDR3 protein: CASGLIVGQNTEAFF. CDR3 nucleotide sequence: TGTGCTAGTGGTTTGATCGTTGGGCAGAACACTGAAGCTTTCTTT.

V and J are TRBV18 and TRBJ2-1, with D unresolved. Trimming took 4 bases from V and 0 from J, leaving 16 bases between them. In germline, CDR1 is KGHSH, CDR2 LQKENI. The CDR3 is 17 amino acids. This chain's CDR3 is CASSLLHRNLSYNEQFF. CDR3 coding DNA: TGTGCCAGCTCACTACTACACAGAAACCTCTCCTACAATGAGCAGTTCTTC.

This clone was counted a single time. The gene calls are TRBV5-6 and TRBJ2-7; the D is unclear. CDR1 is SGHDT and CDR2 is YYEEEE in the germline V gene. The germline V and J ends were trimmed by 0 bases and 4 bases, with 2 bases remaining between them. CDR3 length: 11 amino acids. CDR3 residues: CASSLEYEQYF. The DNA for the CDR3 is TGTGCCAGCAGCTTGGAGTACGAGCAGTACTTC.

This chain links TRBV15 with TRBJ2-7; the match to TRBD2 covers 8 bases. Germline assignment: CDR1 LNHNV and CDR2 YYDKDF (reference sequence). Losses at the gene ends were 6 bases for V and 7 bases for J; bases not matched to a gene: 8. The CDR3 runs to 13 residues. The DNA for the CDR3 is TGTGCCACCAGTCAGCGGGAGCCCCAGGAGCAGTACTTC. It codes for CATSQREPQEQYF.

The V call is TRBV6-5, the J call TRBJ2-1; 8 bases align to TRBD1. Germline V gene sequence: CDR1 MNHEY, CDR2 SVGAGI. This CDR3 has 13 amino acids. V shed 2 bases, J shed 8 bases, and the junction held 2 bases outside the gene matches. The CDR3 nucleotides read TGTGCCAGCAGTTACCTACAGGGGGATGAGCAGTTCTTC. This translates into CASSYLQGDEQFF.

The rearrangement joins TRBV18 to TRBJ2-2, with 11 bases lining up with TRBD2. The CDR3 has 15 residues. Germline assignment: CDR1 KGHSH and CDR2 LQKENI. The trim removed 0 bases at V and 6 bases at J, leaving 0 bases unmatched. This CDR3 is CASSPPGLAAGELFF. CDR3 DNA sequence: TGTGCCAGCTCACCACCGGGACTAGCGGCCGGGGAGCTGTTTTTT.

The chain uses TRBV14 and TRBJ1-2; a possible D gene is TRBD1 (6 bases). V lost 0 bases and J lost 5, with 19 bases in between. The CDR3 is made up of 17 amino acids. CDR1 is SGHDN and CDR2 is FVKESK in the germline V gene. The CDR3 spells CASSQDRGRGIGYGYTF. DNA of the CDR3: TGTGCCAGCAGCCAAGATCGGGGCAGGGGAATTGGATATGGCTACACCTTC.

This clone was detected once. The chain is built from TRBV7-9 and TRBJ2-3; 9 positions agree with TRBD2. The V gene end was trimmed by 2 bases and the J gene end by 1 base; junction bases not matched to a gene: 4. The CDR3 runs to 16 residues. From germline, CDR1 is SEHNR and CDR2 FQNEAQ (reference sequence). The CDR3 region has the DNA TGTGCCAGCAGCTTACTAGCGGGATCCGGCACAGATACGCAGTATTTT. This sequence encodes CASSLLAGSGTDTQYF. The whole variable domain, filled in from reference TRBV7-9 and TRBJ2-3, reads DTGVSQNPRHKITKRGQNVTFRCDPISEHNRLYWYRQTLGQGPEFLTYFQNEAQLEKSRLLSDRFSAERPKGSFSTLEIQRTEQGDSAMYLCASSLLAGSGTDTQYFGPGTRLTVL.

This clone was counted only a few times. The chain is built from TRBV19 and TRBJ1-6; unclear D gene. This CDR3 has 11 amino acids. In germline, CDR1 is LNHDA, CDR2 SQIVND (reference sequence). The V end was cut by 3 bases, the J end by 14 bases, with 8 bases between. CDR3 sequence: CASSIMGSLHF. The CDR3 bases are TGTGCCAGTAGTATCATGGGATCCCTCCACTTT.

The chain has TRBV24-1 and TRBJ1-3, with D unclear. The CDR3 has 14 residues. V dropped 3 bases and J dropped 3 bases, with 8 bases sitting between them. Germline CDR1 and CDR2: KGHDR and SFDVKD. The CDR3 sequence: CATSDPRVGNTIYF. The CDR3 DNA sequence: TGTGCCACCAGTGATCCCCGCGTTGGAAACACCATATATTTT.

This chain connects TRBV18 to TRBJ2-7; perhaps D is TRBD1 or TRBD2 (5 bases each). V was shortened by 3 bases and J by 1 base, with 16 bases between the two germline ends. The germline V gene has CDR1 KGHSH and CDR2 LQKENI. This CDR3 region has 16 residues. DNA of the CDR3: TGTGCCAGCTCACCCCCCGATATTTGGGGGTCCTACGAGCAGTACTTC. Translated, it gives CASSPPDIWGSYEQYF.

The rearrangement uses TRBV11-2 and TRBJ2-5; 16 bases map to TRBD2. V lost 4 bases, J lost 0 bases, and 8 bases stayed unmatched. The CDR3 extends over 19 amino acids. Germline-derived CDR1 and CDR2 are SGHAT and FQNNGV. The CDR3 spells CASSSGLAGGPGYQETQYF. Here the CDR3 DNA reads TGTGCCAGCAGCTCGGGACTAGCGGGAGGGCCGGGGTACCAAGAGACCCAGTACTTC. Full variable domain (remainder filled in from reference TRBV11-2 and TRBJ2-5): EAGVAQSPRYKIIEKRQSVAFWCNPISGHATLYWYQQILGQGPKLLIQFQNNGVVDDSQLPKDRFSAERLKGVDSTLKIQPAKLEDSAVYLCASSSGLAGGPGYQETQYFGPGTRLLVL.

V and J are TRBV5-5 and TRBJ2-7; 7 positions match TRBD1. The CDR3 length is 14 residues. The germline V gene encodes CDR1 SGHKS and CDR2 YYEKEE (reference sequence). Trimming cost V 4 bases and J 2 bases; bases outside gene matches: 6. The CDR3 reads CASSLTGTTYEQYF. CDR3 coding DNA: TGTGCCAGCAGCCTGACAGGGACCACCTACGAGCAGTACTTC.

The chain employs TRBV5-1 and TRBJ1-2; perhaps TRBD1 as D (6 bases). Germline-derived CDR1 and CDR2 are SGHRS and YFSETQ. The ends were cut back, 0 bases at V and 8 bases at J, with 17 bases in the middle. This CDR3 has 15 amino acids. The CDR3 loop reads CASSLVMDSNSGYTF. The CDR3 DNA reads TGCGCCAGCAGCTTGGTGATGGACAGTAATAGCGGCTACACCTTC.

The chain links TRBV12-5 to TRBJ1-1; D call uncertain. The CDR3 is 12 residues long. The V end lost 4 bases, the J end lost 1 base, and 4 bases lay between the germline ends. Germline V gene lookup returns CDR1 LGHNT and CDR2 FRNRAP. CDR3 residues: CASGWENTEAFF. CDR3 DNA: TGTGCTAGTGGTTGGGAGAACACTGAAGCTTTCTTT.